This T cell receptor (beta chain) emerged from a study of T cell responses to AZD1222 COVID-19 vaccine. Findings of the study overall: Clonal diversity was possibly underestimated, and the donors were mostly white British, with more females.

A note on this clone: Its target is unknown.

Germline V gives CDR1 KGHDR, CDR2 SFDVKD. The CDR3 totals 15 residues. V gave up 4 bases and J gave up 5 bases; unmatched junction bases: 3. TCRdb's table, derived via immunoSEQ multiplex PCR, lists solely in-frame clones and lacks some. Among approximately 110,000 clones listed, about 90% were seen once. The source material was peripheral blood, sampled on day 0 of AZD1222 vaccination. The sequence came from an adult in good health. The chain carries TRBV24-1 and TRBJ1-4; 10 nucleotides align to TRBD1. This CDR3 reads CATSESTGGNEKLFF. In nucleotides, the CDR3 is TGTGCCACCAGTGAGTCGACAGGGGGCAATGAAAAACTGTTTTTT.